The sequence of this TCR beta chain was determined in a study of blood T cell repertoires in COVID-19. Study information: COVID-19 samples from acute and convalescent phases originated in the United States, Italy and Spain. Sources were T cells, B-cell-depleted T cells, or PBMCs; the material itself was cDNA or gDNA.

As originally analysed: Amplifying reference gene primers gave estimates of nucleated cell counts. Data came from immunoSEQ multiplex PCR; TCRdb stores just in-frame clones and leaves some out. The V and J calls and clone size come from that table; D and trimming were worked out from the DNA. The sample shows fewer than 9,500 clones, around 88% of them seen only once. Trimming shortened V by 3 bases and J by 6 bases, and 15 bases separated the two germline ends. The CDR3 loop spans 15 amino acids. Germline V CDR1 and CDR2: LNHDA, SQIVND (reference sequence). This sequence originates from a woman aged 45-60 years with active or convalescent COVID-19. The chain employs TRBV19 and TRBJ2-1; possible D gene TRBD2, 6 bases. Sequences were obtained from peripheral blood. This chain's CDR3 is CASSMVAGRLNEQFF. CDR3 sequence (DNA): TGTGCCAGTAGTATGGTGGCGGGGCGACTCAATGAGCAGTTCTTC.